This TCR beta chain was observed in a study of PD-L1 blockade in urothelial cancer. Assay used: immunoSEQ multiplex PCR; TCRdb lists only in-frame clones, some missing. The table records tens of thousands of clones, 86% of them present only once. Germline V gene lookup returns CDR1 MNHEY and CDR2 SMNVEV (reference sequence). The CDR3 sequence is 16 residues long. With 3 bases clipped from V and 2 bases from J, the junction kept 4 bases outside the gene matches. The TCR comes from a man over 45 with urothelial cancer. The chain joins TRBV27 to TRBJ2-1; 10 bases match TRBD1. This specimen was PBMCs, taken around atezolizumab (anti-PD-L1) treatment. Written as DNA, the CDR3 is TGTGCCAGCAGTTTTGCCGGACAGGGGGCCTACAATGAGCAGTTCTTC. This gives the protein CASSFAGQGAYNEQFF.